The T cell receptor (beta chain) under discussion was sequenced for a study of a mutant IDH1 vaccine in newly diagnosed glioma. Study summary: Patients in the study were vaccinated eight times, receiving shots in weeks 1, 3, 5, 7, 11, 15, 19 and 23. It was radiotherapy, temozolomide, or both that patients received previously, with most receiving both. Sex distribution of treated patients was around 62% male and approximately 38% female; mean age was roughly 37 years. Study-wide results and limits: The occurrence of vaccine-induced immune responses was seen in 93.3% of patients.

Profiling relied on immunoSEQ multiplex PCR, and the TCRdb table lists in-frame clones only, not all of them. The data hold around 62,000 clones, with approximately 91% observed a single time. Details on this clone: Its specificity is not known.

The time point denotes: week 11, during vaccination. Each dose of the vaccine consisted of 300 ug of mutant IDH1 20-mer peptide, with topical imiquimod. The CDR3 extends over 16 amino acids. Germline CDR1 is MNHNY and CDR2 is SVGAGI (reference sequence). V gave up 1 base and J gave up 6 bases, with 18 bases separating them. V is TRBV6-6 and J is TRBJ1-2; no firm D call. The source of this sequence is a man aged 40-55 years with glioma. The input for sequencing was PBMCs, taken from a glioma patient whose treatment included an IDH1 peptide vaccine. CDR3 sequence reads: CASSYFRSQREDGYTF. CDR3 nucleotide sequence: TGTGCCAGCAGTTACTTTCGGTCTCAAAGGGAAGATGGCTACACCTTC.